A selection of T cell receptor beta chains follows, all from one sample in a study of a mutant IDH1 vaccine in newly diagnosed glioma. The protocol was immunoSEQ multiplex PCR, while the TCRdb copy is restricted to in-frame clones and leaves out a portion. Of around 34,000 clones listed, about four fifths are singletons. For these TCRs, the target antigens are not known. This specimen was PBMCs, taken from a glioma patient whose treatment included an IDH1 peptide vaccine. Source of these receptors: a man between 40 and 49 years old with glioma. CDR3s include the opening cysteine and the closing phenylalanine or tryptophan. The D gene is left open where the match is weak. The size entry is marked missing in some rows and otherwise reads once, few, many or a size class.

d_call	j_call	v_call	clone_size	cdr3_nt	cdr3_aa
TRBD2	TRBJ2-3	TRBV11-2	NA	TGTGCCAGCAGCCGCGGGGGGGCGAGGGAAACGCAGTATTTT	CASSRGGARETQYF
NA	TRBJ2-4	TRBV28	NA	TGTGCCAGCAGTTCCCCCCAAGATCTAGCCAAAAACATTCAGTACTTC	CASSSPQDLAKNIQYF
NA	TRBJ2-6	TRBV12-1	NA	TGTGCCAGCGGCCCGACTGGGGCCAACGTCCTGACTTTC	CASGPTGANVLTF
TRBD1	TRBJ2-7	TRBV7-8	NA	TGTGCCAGCAGCTTAGGGCAGGGGGCGCGCTACGAGCAGTACTTC	CASSLGQGARYEQYF
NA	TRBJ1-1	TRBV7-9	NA	TGTGCCAGCAGCTTAGCCCAGGGAACTGAAGCTTTCTTT	CASSLAQGTEAFF
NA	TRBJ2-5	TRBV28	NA	TGTGCCAGCAGCTGGGCGGAGACCCAGTACTTC	CASSWAETQYF
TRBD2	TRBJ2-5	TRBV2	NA	TGTGCCAGCAAGACTAGCGGGAGGCAAGAGACCCAGTACTTC	CASKTSGRQETQYF
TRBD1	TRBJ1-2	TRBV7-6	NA	TGTGCCAGCAGCTTAGGTTCCGACAGGGATGGCTACACCTTC	CASSLGSDRDGYTF
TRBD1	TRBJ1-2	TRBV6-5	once	TGTGCCAGCAGTCGCACCACAGGGGGCATTGGCTACACCTTC	CASSRTTGGIGYTF
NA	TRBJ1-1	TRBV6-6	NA	TGTGCCAGCAGTTACCAGGGGAAGAACACTGAAGCTTTCTTT	CASSYQGKNTEAFF
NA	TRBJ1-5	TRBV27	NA	TGTGCCAGCAGTTACCAGGGGTTGGGCAATCAGCCCCAGCATTTT	CASSYQGLGNQPQHF
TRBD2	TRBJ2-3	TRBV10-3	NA	TGTGCCATCAATCCCGGGACTAGCCGATACGACCCAGATACGCAGTATTTT	CAINPGTSRYDPDTQYF
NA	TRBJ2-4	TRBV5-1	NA	TGCGCCAGCAGCGTACTAGCTGGGATCGGGGCCAAAAACATTCAGTACTTC	CASSVLAGIGAKNIQYF
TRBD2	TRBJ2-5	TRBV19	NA	TGTGCCAGCCGGGACTATGAAGAGACCCAGTACTTC	CASRDYEETQYF
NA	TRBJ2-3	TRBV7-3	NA	TGTGCCAGCAGCCAAGGGTTAGCGGCCACAGATACGCAGTATTTT	CASSQGLAATDTQYF
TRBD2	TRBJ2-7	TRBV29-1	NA	TGCAGCGTTACCAACGCCCAACTAGCGGGGGTCTCCTACGAGCAGTACTTC	CSVTNAQLAGVSYEQYF
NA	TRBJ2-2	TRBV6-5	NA	TGTGCCAGCAGTTACTCGGTTGGACAGCCGACCGGGGAGCTGTTTTTT	CASSYSVGQPTGELFF
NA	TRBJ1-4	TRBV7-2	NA	TGTGCCAGCAGCTTACAGCGAACAACTAATGAAAAACTGTTTTTT	CASSLQRTTNEKLFF
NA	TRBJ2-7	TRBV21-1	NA	TGTGCCAGCAGCAACTGGTGCCGCTTTACCTACGAGCAGTACTTC	CASSNWCRFTYEQYF